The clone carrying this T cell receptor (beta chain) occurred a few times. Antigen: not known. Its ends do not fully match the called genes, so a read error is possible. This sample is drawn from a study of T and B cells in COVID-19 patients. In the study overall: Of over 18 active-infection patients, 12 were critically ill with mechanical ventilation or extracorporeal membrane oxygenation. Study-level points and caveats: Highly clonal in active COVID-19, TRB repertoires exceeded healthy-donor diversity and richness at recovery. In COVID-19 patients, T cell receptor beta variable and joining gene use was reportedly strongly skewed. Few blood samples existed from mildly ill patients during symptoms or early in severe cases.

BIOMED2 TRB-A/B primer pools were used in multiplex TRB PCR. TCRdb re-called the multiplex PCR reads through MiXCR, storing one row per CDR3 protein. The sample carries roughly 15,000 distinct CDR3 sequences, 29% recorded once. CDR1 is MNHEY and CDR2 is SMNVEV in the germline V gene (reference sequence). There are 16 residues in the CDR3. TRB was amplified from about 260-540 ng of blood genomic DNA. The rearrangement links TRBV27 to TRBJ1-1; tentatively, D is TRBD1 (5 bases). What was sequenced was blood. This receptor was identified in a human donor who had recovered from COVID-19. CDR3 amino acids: CASSLSGGAPNTEAFF. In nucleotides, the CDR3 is TGTGCCAGCAGTCTATCGGGGGGAGCACCGAACACTGAAGCTTTCTTT.